This passage covers 20 T cell receptor beta chains from one sample sequenced in a study of blood T cell repertoires in COVID-19. Assay: immunoSEQ multiplex PCR; the TCRdb copy retains only in-frame clones and omits some. The sample comprises roughly 150,000 clones, 80% to 90% of which are singletons, and approximately 3% rests with the top ten. The sequencing sample was made of peripheral blood. The source of these receptors is a woman aged 55-75 years with active COVID-19.

V gene TRBV3-1 (or the pseudogene TRBV3-2) combines with J gene TRBJ2-1; TRBD2 matches 9 bases. V trimming: 4 bases; J trimming: 9 bases; junction bases outside the gene matches: 7. Germline V lookup: CDR1 LGHDT, CDR2 YNNKEL (reference sequence). CDR3 length equals 14 residues. This chain's CDR3 is CASSPLAGAGEQFF. In DNA, the CDR3 is TGTGCCAGCAGCCCATTAGCGGGAGCCGGTGAGCAGTTCTTC.

Only one count was recorded for this clone. The chain is built from TRBV2 and TRBJ2-3; 8 bases agree with TRBD1. V lost 5 bases and J lost 5; bases outside the gene matches: 6. The length of the CDR3 is 14 residues. The germline V gene encodes CDR1 SNHLY and CDR2 FYNNEI. The CDR3 region has the DNA TGTGCCAGCAGTTACCAGGGGGCTAAAGATACGCAGTATTTT. Encoded protein: CASSYQGAKDTQYF.

Note on this clone: The sample holds other DNA sequences that translate to the same CDR3. The V call is TRBV2, the J call TRBJ1-1, with 8 bases matching TRBD1. Germline CDR1 is SNHLY and CDR2 is FYNNEI. The CDR3 totals 13 residues. With V trimmed by 6 bases and J by 3 bases, 3 bases remained unmatched. The CDR3 coding sequence is TGTGCCAGCAGAGGACAGGGCTACACTGAAGCTTTCTTT. This translates into CASRGQGYTEAFF.

Of note for this clone: Within the sample, other DNA sequences also encode this same CDR3. The V gene is TRBV5-1, the J gene TRBJ2-1; possibly TRBD2 for D (6 bases). V was clipped by 1 base and J by 4 bases, with 12 bases between them. Germline V gene data show CDR1 as SGHRS and CDR2 as YFSETQ. This CDR3 is 15 amino acids long. CDR3: CASSLQPGDYNEQFF. As DNA, the CDR3 is TGCGCCAGCAGCTTGCAACCGGGAGATTACAATGAGCAGTTCTTC.

The V gene is TRBV24-1, the J gene TRBJ2-3, with 10 bases aligning to TRBD2. From germline, CDR1 is KGHDR and CDR2 SFDVKD. There are 15 residues in the CDR3. Trimming removed 3 bases from V and 4 bases from J; junction bases left unmatched: 3. CDR3 bases: TGTGCCACCAGTGATCCTAGCGGGGGCCCAGATACGCAGTATTTT. As protein: CATSDPSGGPDTQYF.

This rearrangement joins TRBV28 to TRBJ1-5; the D gene is possibly TRBD1 (5 bases). CDR1 MDHEN and CDR2 SYDVKM come from the germline V gene. The V and J ends lost 8 bases and 2 bases respectively, with 10 bases between them. There are 13 residues in the CDR3. The CDR3 region is CASAVGGNQPQHF. The CDR3 nucleotides read TGTGCCAGCGCAGTAGGGGGCAATCAGCCCCAGCATTTT.

J is TRBJ1-6 and V is TRBV5-6, with 7 nucleotides matching TRBD1. Trimming at V came to 6 bases and at J to 7 bases, leaving 7 bases not matched to a gene. Germline loops: CDR1 SGHDT, CDR2 YYEEEE. This CDR3 comprises 14 residues. In DNA form, the CDR3 reads TGTGCCAGCACCTGGGCGGACAGGAATTCACCCCTCCACTTT. Translated, it gives CASTWADRNSPLHF.

The J gene is TRBJ1-4, the V gene TRBV6-5; 7 positions agree with TRBD1. With V trimmed by 4 bases and J by 3 bases, 2 bases remained unmatched. Germline CDR1 reads MNHEY; CDR2 reads SVGAGI. CDR3 length: 14 amino acids. The CDR3 nucleotides read TGTGCCAGCAGTTGGACAGGCTCTAATGAAAAACTGTTTTTT. Translated, it gives CASSWTGSNEKLFF.

The J gene is TRBJ2-3, the V gene TRBV5-1; D may be TRBD2 (6 bases). The CDR3 is 16 amino acids. Germline V gene lookup returns CDR1 SGHRS and CDR2 YFSETQ. Trimming removed 1 base at V and 4 bases at J, with 16 bases between. CDR3 in amino acids: CASSLTVRESADTQYF. For the CDR3, the DNA is TGCGCCAGCAGCTTGACTGTTCGGGAGTCAGCAGATACGCAGTATTTT.

CDR3 residues: CASSASRGGSYEQYF. DNA for the CDR3: TGTGCCAGCAGCGCCTCTCGCGGGGGATCCTACGAGCAGTACTTC. The V and J genes are TRBV7-9 and TRBJ2-7; 7 bases align to TRBD2. The CDR3 is 15 residues long. After removal of 5 bases from V and 1 base from J, the junction contained 8 bases not matched to a gene. CDR1 and CDR2 (germline): SEHNR, FQNEAQ (reference sequence).

This sequence joins TRBV4-3 and TRBJ1-2, with TRBD1 matching 7 bases. The CDR3 is 15 amino acids. Germline lookup yields CDR1 LGHNA and CDR2 YSLEER. J gave up 2 bases and V 2 bases, and 5 bases lay outside the gene matches. The chain's CDR3 is CASSQQPGQNYGYTF. The CDR3 DNA reads TGCGCCAGCAGCCAACAACCGGGACAGAACTATGGCTACACCTTC.

The chain joins TRBV21-1 to TRBJ1-2; the D call TRBD1 from the table was never checked on the DNA. TRBV21-1 is shown as a pseudogene. This CDR3 is 13 amino acids long. The CDR3 sequence: CASSGFTRYGYTF. The CDR3 DNA reads as TGTGCCAGCAGTGGCTTCACCCGCTATGGCTACACCTTC.

This chain connects TRBV6-2 or TRBV6-3 to TRBJ2-1; 13 nucleotides line up with TRBD2. Germline assignment: CDR1 MNHEY and CDR2 SVGEGT. The CDR3 length is 15 residues. The V segment lost 2 bases and the J segment 10 bases; nucleotides outside the gene matches: 5. The CDR3 nucleotides are TGTGCCAGCAGTTACGGGACTAGCGGGATAAGGGAGCAGTTCTTC. It is translated as CASSYGTSGIREQFF.

The chain employs TRBV7-3 and TRBJ2-7; weak D call: TRBD1 (5 bases). The CDR3 has 15 amino acids. V dropped 5 bases and J dropped 5 bases, with 19 bases sitting between them. CDR1 and CDR2 (germline): SGHTA, FQGTGA. Written as DNA, the CDR3 is TGTGCCAGCAGCCAATCAGGGATCCCAAGCGACGAGCAGTACTTC. Protein sequence: CASSQSGIPSDEQYF. The entire variable domain, with the rest obtained from reference TRBV7-3 and TRBJ2-7, is as follows: GAGVSQTPSNKVTEKGKYVELRCDPISGHTALYWYRQSLGQGPEFLIYFQGTGAADDSGLPNDRFFAVRPEGSVSTLKIQRTERGDSAVYLCASSQSGIPSDEQYFGPGTRLTVT.

This rearrangement joins TRBV7-9 to TRBJ1-1; D unresolved. The V gene lost 3 bases and the J gene lost 6 bases, with 8 bases spanning the gap. CDR1 is SEHNR and CDR2 is FQNEAQ in the germline V gene (reference sequence). There are 12 residues in the CDR3. Here the CDR3 DNA reads TGTGCCAGCAGCTTCGTCGGGTCTGAAGCTTTCTTT. It yields the protein CASSFVGSEAFF.

A note on this clone: The sample contains more than one DNA sequence encoding this CDR3. V gene TRBV11-2 combines with J gene TRBJ2-7; 9 nucleotides line up with TRBD2. The CDR3 spans 15 residues. The germline V gene has CDR1 SGHAT and CDR2 FQNNGV. V gave up 0 bases and J gave up 4 bases; unmatched junction bases: 4. The CDR3 nucleotides are TGTGCCAGCAGCTTAGAGGCGGGAGGGTCTTACGAGCAGTACTTC. It encodes CASSLEAGGSYEQYF.

V is TRBV19 and J is TRBJ1-2; no clear D gene. Germline CDR1 and CDR2: LNHDA and SQIVND (reference sequence). The CDR3 is 16 amino acids. The V end lost 6 bases, the J end lost 8 bases, and 25 bases lay between the germline ends. The CDR3 protein is CASSQLDSLAAGGYTF. CDR3 DNA sequence: TGTGCCAGTAGCCAGCTGGACTCTCTCGCAGCGGGGGGCTACACCTTC.

The chain employs TRBV3-1 (or the pseudogene TRBV3-2) and TRBJ2-3; 8 bases are shared with TRBD2. This CDR3 spans 18 amino acids. Germline values: CDR1 LGHDT, CDR2 YNNKEL (reference sequence). Trimming at V came to 4 bases and at J to 3 bases, leaving 15 bases not matched to a gene. CDR3 coding DNA: TGTGCCAGCAGCCGCAGCGGGAGTAGAGAGGCCACGACAGATACGCAGTATTTT. Translation: CASSRSGSREATTDTQYF.

V usage is TRBV19 and J usage is TRBJ1-3; no firm D call. CDR3 length equals 14 residues. Between the trimmed V and J ends, which lost 1 base and 2 bases, there was a span of 6 bases. Germline CDR1 LNHDA, CDR2 SQIVND (reference sequence). The CDR3 sequence is CASSIGVAGNTIYF. The DNA of the CDR3 is TGTGCCAGTAGTATAGGCGTTGCTGGAAACACCATATATTTT.

A single count supports this clone. The chain combines TRBV4-3 with TRBJ2-1, with TRBD2 matching 7 bases. This CDR3 region has 17 residues. Germline CDR1 and CDR2: LGHNA and YSLEER. Losses at the gene ends were 1 base for V and 8 bases for J; bases not matched to a gene: 14. CDR3 coding DNA: TGCGCCAGCAGCCAAGCCCGGTGGGGAGGGCGGGTAGATGAGCAGTTCTTC. This gives the protein CASSQARWGGRVDEQFF.